One sample yielded the 31 T cell receptor beta chains listed below, sequenced in a study of blood T cell repertoires in COVID-19. Only in-frame clones appear in the TCRdb table, and some are missing; sequencing was by immunoSEQ multiplex PCR. The sample yields some 300,000 clones, approximately 88% seen once. Sequencing input: peripheral blood. The receptors here all came from a woman in her 30s who had recovered from COVID-19.

The rearrangement joins TRBV18 to TRBJ2-7, with D unclear. Trimming took off 8 bases at V and 0 bases at J, with 11 bases between the two ends. This CDR3 spans 13 amino acids. Germline CDR1 reads KGHSH; CDR2 reads LQKENI. The DNA of the CDR3 is TGTGCCAGCCGAGACTCCTCCTCCTACGAGCAGTACTTC. As protein: CASRDSSSYEQYF.

V and J are TRBV7-8 and TRBJ2-5, with a possible D match to TRBD1 (6 bases). The CDR3 covers 14 residues. The germline V gene has CDR1 SGHVS and CDR2 FQNEAQ. The V and J ends lost 2 bases and 3 bases respectively, with 10 bases between them. CDR3 residues: CASSLLDRKETQYF. CDR3 coding DNA: TGTGCCAGCAGCTTACTCGACAGGAAAGAGACCCAGTACTTC.

V usage is TRBV13 and J usage is TRBJ1-2; TRBD1 aligns across 7 bases. Trimming removed 5 bases from V and 6 bases from J; junction bases left unmatched: 9. CDR1 is PRHDT, CDR2 FYEKMQ, per germline (reference sequence). The CDR3 loop spans 14 amino acids. In DNA form, the CDR3 reads TGTGCCAGCAGCCCTAGGGACAGTTTGGATGGCTACACCTTC. Translated, it gives CASSPRDSLDGYTF.

The chain is built from TRBV28 and TRBJ1-4; tentative D call: TRBD1 (5 bases). Germline CDR1 MDHEN, CDR2 SYDVKM. Trimming pared 2 bases from V and 7 bases from J, leaving 23 bases between. CDR3 length: 18 residues. The CDR3 coding sequence is TGTGCCAGCAGTTTAACAGGATTTGGGGGAAGGGGAGGTGAAAAACTGTTTTTT. Residues: CASSLTGFGGRGGEKLFF. The full variable domain, its missing parts supplied by reference TRBV28 and TRBJ1-4, is DVKVTQSSRYLVKRTGEKVFLECVQDMDHENMFWYRQDPGLGLRLIYFSYDVKMKEKGDIPEGYSVSREKKERFSLILESASTNQTSMYLCASSLTGFGGRGGEKLFFGSGTQLSVL.

The chain links TRBV5-4 to TRBJ2-3, with D unclear. The ends were cut back, 2 bases at V and 2 bases at J, with 6 bases in the middle. CDR1 and CDR2 (germline): SGHNT, YYREEE (reference sequence). This CDR3 has 13 residues. CDR3 DNA sequence: TGTGCCAGCAGCTTCCAGGCCACAGATACGCAGTATTTT. Its protein is CASSFQATDTQYF.

The genes are TRBV28 and TRBJ1-3, with 7 bases matching TRBD1. Per the germline V gene, CDR1 is MDHEN and CDR2 is SYDVKM. V shed 1 base, J shed 3 bases, and the junction held 3 bases outside the gene matches. The CDR3 totals 15 residues. The CDR3 DNA reads as TGTGCCAGCAGTTTATCCTCAGGGGGTGGAAACACCATATATTTT. The encoded protein is CASSLSSGGGNTIYF.

V usage is TRBV7-9 and J usage is TRBJ1-4, with 9 bases lining up with TRBD1. The CDR3 has 16 amino acids. The germline V gene encodes CDR1 SEHNR and CDR2 FQNEAQ (reference sequence). The V gene end was trimmed by 3 bases and the J gene end by 7 bases; junction bases not matched to a gene: 9. The CDR3 sequence is CASSFQTGGESEKLFF. CDR3 coding DNA: TGTGCCAGCAGCTTCCAAACAGGGGGCGAATCTGAAAAACTGTTTTTT.

V and J are TRBV19 and TRBJ1-4; TRBD1 is a possible D gene (5 bases). With 0 bases removed from V and 8 bases from J, the gap between germline ends came to 13 bases. The CDR3 spans 15 residues. Germline CDR1 reads LNHDA; CDR2 reads SQIVND (reference sequence). The DNA for the CDR3 is TGTGCCAGTAGTATAGATCGCAGGGTATACGAAAAACTGTTTTTT. Amino acid sequence: CASSIDRRVYEKLFF.

This clone appeared a single time. V is TRBV5-1 and J is TRBJ1-1, with a weak D call TRBD1 (6 bases). V lost 2 bases to trimming and J lost 5 bases, with 13 bases between them. The CDR3 length is 14 residues. Germline-derived CDR1 and CDR2 are SGHRS and YFSETQ. CDR3 in amino acids: CASSFTGLTTEAFF. CDR3 nucleotides: TGCGCCAGCAGCTTCACAGGGCTAACAACTGAAGCTTTCTTT.

The rearrangement uses TRBV11-3 and TRBJ2-2; 9 nucleotides agree with TRBD2. Losses at the gene ends were 5 bases for V and 4 bases for J; bases not matched to a gene: 14. Germline values: CDR1 SGHNT, CDR2 YENEEA. The CDR3 runs to 18 residues. The CDR3 protein is CASSLWTSAWEFTGELFF. CDR3 nucleotides: TGTGCCAGCAGCCTCTGGACTAGCGCTTGGGAGTTCACCGGGGAGCTGTTTTTT. The full variable domain, in which reference TRBV11-3 and TRBJ2-2 provide the parts outside the CDR3, is EAGVVQSPRYKIIEKKQPVAFWCNPISGHNTLYWYLQNLGQGPELLIRYENEEAVDDSQLPKDRFSAERLKGVDSTLKIQPAELGDSAVYLCASSLWTSAWEFTGELFFGEGSRLTVL.

The chain has TRBV19 and TRBJ1-3, with D possibly matching TRBD1 (5 bases). CDR3 length: 15 residues. CDR1 and CDR2 (germline): LNHDA, SQIVND (reference sequence). Trimming removed 3 bases at V and 0 bases at J, with 9 bases between. The CDR3 region is CASSMGRNSGNTIYF. The CDR3 DNA follows: TGTGCCAGTAGTATGGGGCGGAACTCTGGAAACACCATATATTTT.

The chain joins TRBV2 to TRBJ2-5, with 9 bases fitting TRBD2. Trimming cost V 4 bases and J 5 bases; bases outside gene matches: 11. The CDR3 sequence is 16 residues long. Germline V CDR1 and CDR2: SNHLY, FYNNEI. As DNA, the CDR3 is TGTGCCAGCAGTGGGGTTTCTAGCGGGGAGGAGGAGACCCAGTACTTC. It codes for CASSGVSSGEEETQYF.

V is TRBV19 and J is TRBJ2-7; D may be TRBD2 (6 bases). The germline V and J ends were trimmed by 5 bases and 3 bases, with 14 bases remaining between them. The germline V gene has CDR1 LNHDA and CDR2 SQIVND (reference sequence). The CDR3 is 14 amino acids. CDR3 sequence (DNA): TGTGCCAGTAGTGCCACTAGGGGAGGCTACGAGCAGTACTTC. Translating gives CASSATRGGYEQYF.

V is TRBV11-2 and J is TRBJ2-3; the match to TRBD2 covers 7 bases. CDR1 and CDR2 from the germline V gene are SGHAT and FQNNGV. The V segment lost 5 bases and the J segment 0 bases; nucleotides outside the gene matches: 17. The CDR3 is made up of 19 amino acids. The CDR3 protein is CASSPVGGGPKPSTDTQYF. The DNA for the CDR3 is TGTGCCAGCAGCCCGGTAGGCGGGGGACCCAAACCTAGCACAGATACGCAGTATTTT.

The chain recombines TRBV20-1 with TRBJ2-1, with TRBD2 matching 11 bases. Germline V gene data show CDR1 as DFQATT and CDR2 as SNEGSKA (reference sequence). This CDR3 region has 15 residues. The trim removed 3 bases at V and 7 bases at J, leaving 8 bases unmatched. CDR3 in amino acids: CSASPLAGGRNEQFF. Written as DNA, the CDR3 is TGCAGTGCTAGTCCCCTAGCGGGGGGACGAAATGAGCAGTTCTTC.

V and J are TRBV19 and TRBJ1-1; a weak D match, TRBD1 (6 bases). The germline gives CDR1 LNHDA, CDR2 SQIVND (reference sequence). The CDR3 totals 14 residues. V was trimmed by 2 bases and J by 1 base, leaving 8 bases between them. In DNA form, the CDR3 reads TGTGCCAGTAGTATAAGGGGGAAGAACACTGAAGCTTTCTTT. Its protein is CASSIRGKNTEAFF. Full variable domain (missing parts from reference TRBV19 and TRBJ1-1): DGGITQSPKYLFRKEGQNVTLSCEQNLNHDAMYWYRQDPGQGLRLIYYSQIVNDFQKGDIAEGYSVSREKKESFPLTVTSAQKNPTAFYLCASSIRGKNTEAFFGQGTRLTVV.

V and J are TRBV4-2 and TRBJ1-2, with TRBD1 matching over 7 bases. The V and J ends lost 1 base and 2 bases, in that order; junction bases with no gene match: 7. Germline CDR1 is LGHNA and CDR2 is YNFKEQ. The CDR3 spans 16 residues. The CDR3 sequence: CASSQALRDSNYGYTF. CDR3 bases: TGTGCCAGCAGCCAAGCACTCCGGGACAGCAACTATGGCTACACCTTC.

This clone showed up just a few times. This chain connects TRBV19 to TRBJ2-1, with a possible D match to TRBD1 (5 bases). The CDR3 extends over 15 amino acids. Germline V gives CDR1 LNHDA, CDR2 SQIVND (reference sequence). With 1 base removed from V and 5 bases from J, the gap between germline ends came to 12 bases. The CDR3 DNA reads TGTGCCAGTAGTATAGGGCAGGGAAGTAACAATGAGCAGTTCTTC. Encoded protein: CASSIGQGSNNEQFF.

The rearrangement links TRBV12-3 or TRBV12-4 to TRBJ1-2; D remains ambiguous. The V gene lost 6 bases and the J gene lost 6 bases, with 14 bases spanning the gap. The CDR3 runs 13 residues. CDR3 residues: CASSDVRLDGYTF. Written as DNA, the CDR3 is TGTGCCAGCAGCGACGTGAGGCTGGATGGCTACACCTTC.

J is TRBJ1-3 and V is TRBV27; perhaps TRBD1 as D (5 bases). V lost 5 bases, J lost 0 bases, and 14 bases lay in between. Per germline, CDR1 MNHEY and CDR2 SMNVEV (reference sequence). There are 16 residues in the CDR3. The CDR3 protein is CASSIAGKSSGNTIYF. Here the CDR3 DNA reads TGTGCCAGCAGTATCGCAGGGAAGAGCTCTGGAAACACCATATATTTT.

The chain combines TRBV6-4 with TRBJ2-7; perhaps TRBD2 as D (6 bases). The germline CDR1 and CDR2 sequences are MRHNA and SNTAGT. The length of the CDR3 is 15 residues. Trimming took off 0 bases at V and 6 bases at J, with 15 bases between the two ends. The chain's CDR3 is CASSDSEGPIFEQYF. In DNA, the CDR3 is TGTGCCAGCAGTGACTCGGAGGGCCCGATTTTCGAGCAGTACTTC.

This clone was found a few times. The chain carries TRBV18 and TRBJ1-6; TRBD1 might be the D (6 bases). Trimming took off 3 bases at V and 7 bases at J, with 19 bases between the two ends. CDR1 and CDR2 (germline): KGHSH, LQKENI. The CDR3 runs to 17 residues. CDR3 region: CASSPGQQGTLNSPLHF. The DNA for the CDR3 is TGTGCCAGCTCACCGGGACAACAGGGCACACTAAATTCACCCCTCCACTTT.

This clone has a single count. The chain carries TRBV7-6 and TRBJ1-1; 7 nucleotides match TRBD1. The CDR3 covers 16 residues. Germline V CDR1 and CDR2: SGHVS, FNYEAQ. V gave up 1 base and J gave up 3 bases; unmatched junction bases: 8. CDR3 nucleotide sequence: TGTGCCAGCAGCTTAGGCCCGACAGGGAGGTACACTGAAGCTTTCTTT. This codes for CASSLGPTGRYTEAFF.

This sequence joins TRBV25-1 and TRBJ2-5, with 8 bases aligning to TRBD2. V gave up 3 bases and J gave up 5 bases; unmatched junction bases: 8. This CDR3 is built from 15 residues. CDR1 is MGHDK and CDR2 is SYGVNS in the germline V gene. Here the CDR3 DNA reads TGTGCCAGCAGTGATCCGACGGGGGGGTGGGAGACCCAGTACTTC. It specifies CASSDPTGGWETQYF.

About this clone itself: Other DNA sequences from this sample encode an identical CDR3 as well. This rearrangement joins TRBV7-8 to TRBJ2-7; a possible D gene is TRBD2 (5 bases). The CDR3 spans 15 residues. From germline, CDR1 is SGHVS and CDR2 FQNEAQ. V lost 5 bases, J lost 0 bases, and 14 bases lay in between. The CDR3 is CASSTKQGLSYEQYF. CDR3 DNA sequence: TGTGCCAGCAGCACTAAACAAGGACTCTCCTACGAGCAGTACTTC.

V usage is TRBV5-4 and J usage is TRBJ2-7, with 10 bases lining up with TRBD2. J lost 2 bases, V lost 4 bases, and 12 bases had no gene match. This CDR3 is 17 amino acids long. Germline CDR1 SGHNT, CDR2 YYREEE (reference sequence). The CDR3 protein is CASSQGPSGGTTYEQYF. In DNA, the CDR3 is TGTGCCAGCAGCCAGGGTCCTAGCGGGGGTACGACCTACGAGCAGTACTTC.

This clone was found a few times. The chain recombines TRBV18 with TRBJ2-6; D perhaps matches TRBD2 (5 bases). Trimming cost V 6 bases and J 2 bases, with 14 bases left between them. The CDR3 runs 16 residues. The germline CDR1 and CDR2 sequences are KGHSH and LQKENI. CDR3 nucleotide sequence: TGTGCCAGCTCCCTTGGCTTGAGGGCTGGGGCCAACGTCCTGACTTTC. This codes for CASSLGLRAGANVLTF.

The chain links TRBV4-3 to TRBJ2-3, with a weak D call TRBD1 (5 bases). CDR3 size: 15 residues. The V gene's germline CDR1 is LGHNA and CDR2 YSLEER. Trimming took 3 bases from V and 1 from J, leaving 11 bases between them. CDR3 protein: CASSQKDSRTDTQYF. CDR3 nucleotide sequence: TGCGCCAGCAGCCAGAAAGACAGCCGCACAGATACGCAGTATTTT.

This clone was detected a few times. The V and J genes are TRBV28 and TRBJ2-2; a weak D match, TRBD2 (6 bases). Germline CDR1 and CDR2: MDHEN and SYDVKM. Trimming removed 5 bases from V and 0 bases from J, with 28 bases in between. This CDR3 contains 21 residues. CDR3: CASSILIRDSHKSANTGELFF. For the CDR3, the DNA is TGTGCCAGCAGTATTCTTATCCGGGACTCCCATAAGAGCGCGAACACCGGGGAGCTGTTTTTT. Using reference TRBV28 and TRBJ2-2 for the parts outside the CDR3, the full variable domain is DVKVTQSSRYLVKRTGEKVFLECVQDMDHENMFWYRQDPGLGLRLIYFSYDVKMKEKGDIPEGYSVSREKKERFSLILESASTNQTSMYLCASSILIRDSHKSANTGELFFGEGSRLTVL.

This clone was seen a single time. This chain connects TRBV28 to TRBJ2-5, with 7 bases aligning to TRBD1. The CDR3 is 12 amino acids. Per germline, CDR1 MDHEN and CDR2 SYDVKM. V was pared by 5 bases and J by 4 bases, with 1 base of the junction left unmatched. CDR3 in DNA: TGTGCCAGCAGTGCAGGGGGAGAGACCCAGTACTTC. This codes for CASSAGGETQYF.

V usage is TRBV7-3 and J usage is TRBJ2-2, with D hard to call. Trimming cost V 6 bases and J 4 bases, with 12 bases left between them. CDR3 size: 14 residues. Germline CDR1 is SGHTA and CDR2 is FQGTGA. CDR3 residues: CASRETISTGELFF. Here the CDR3 DNA reads TGTGCCAGCAGGGAGACGATCAGCACCGGGGAGCTGTTTTTT.